This T cell receptor beta chain was recorded in a study of blood T cell repertoires in COVID-19. The overall study: Sites across the United States, Italy and Spain contributed samples from acute and convalescent COVID-19.

V dropped 4 bases and J dropped 4 bases, with 27 bases sitting between them. CDR3 length equals 19 residues. CDR1 and CDR2 (germline): SGDLS, YYNGEE. The table came from immunoSEQ multiplex PCR; TCRdb's copy has only in-frame clones and leaves some out. The table has under 250,000 clones, 81% seen once. Participant-given clinical history determined each cohort assignment. The clonotype originates from a woman aged 45-65 years with acute COVID-19. The chain employs TRBV9 and TRBJ2-1, with TRBD1 as a possible D gene (8 bases). Sequencing was done on a sample of PBMCs or T cells enriched from blood (not recorded which). The CDR3 DNA reads as TGTGCCAGCAGCCCACAGGGGGGGGGCGGGGACGCCGGTTACAATGAGCAGTTCTTC. It encodes CASSPQGGGGDAGYNEQFF.